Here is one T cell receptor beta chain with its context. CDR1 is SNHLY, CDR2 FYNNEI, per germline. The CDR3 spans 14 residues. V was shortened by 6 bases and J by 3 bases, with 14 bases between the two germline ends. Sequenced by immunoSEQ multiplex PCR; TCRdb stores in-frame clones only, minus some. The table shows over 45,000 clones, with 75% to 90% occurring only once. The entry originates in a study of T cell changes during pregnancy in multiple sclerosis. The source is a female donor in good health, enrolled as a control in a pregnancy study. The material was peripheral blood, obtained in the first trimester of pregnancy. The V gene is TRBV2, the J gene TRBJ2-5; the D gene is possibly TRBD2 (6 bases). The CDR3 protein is CASRDGGIKETQYF. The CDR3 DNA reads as TGTGCCAGCAGAGACGGCGGGATAAAAGAGACCCAGTACTTC.